This TCR beta chain originates from a study of cytomegalovirus exposure and HLA in healthy donors. Whole-study results and caveats: Another analysis was done later, and it associated 15,000 or so TCR beta sequences with HLA alleles at 0.05 false discovery rate. Excluded: some indistinguishable V segments such as TRBV6-2 and TRBV6-3. Researchers reported that a few CMV-associated chains were confirmed in vitro as CMV antigen-specific.

In the PCR, 60 Vbeta and 13 Jbeta primers were used. Profiled with immunoSEQ multiplex PCR; TCRdb holds only in-frame clones, not every one. This sample has 99,000 or so clones; over 9% occur once, and the top ten carry 5.8%. This clone was picked up a small number of times. The antigen is undetermined. This CDR3 has 16 residues. Germline loops: CDR1 MNHNY, CDR2 SVGAGI (reference sequence). With 1 base clipped from V and 5 bases from J, the junction kept 5 bases outside the gene matches. J is TRBJ2-5 and V is TRBV6-6, with TRBD2 matching over 12 bases. Sequenced sample: PBMCs. This receptor was identified in a man aged 40-49 years in good health and CMV-seropositive. The CDR3 region is CASSYLLAGGSETQYF. The CDR3 nucleotides read TGTGCCAGCAGTTACTTACTAGCGGGAGGAAGTGAGACCCAGTACTTC.